A selection of T cell receptor beta chains follows, all from one sample in a study of blood T cells in healthy people across ages. TCRdb processed the 5' RACE reads anew with MiXCR; each CDR3 protein has one entry. The table lists around 1.5 million distinct CDR3 sequences, around 55% of them singletons. Sequenced sample: blood. The receptors come from a man between 18 and 29 years old in good health. Both conserved end residues are trimmed from each CDR3.

CDR3aa: ASSQEPRTSSYEQY
j_gene: TRBJ2-7
v_gene: TRBV4-1

CDR3aa: ASSDRLARYQETQY
j_gene: TRBJ2-5
v_gene: TRBV2

CDR3aa: ASSLKTSGAYEQY
j_gene: TRBJ2-7
v_gene: TRBV25-1

CDR3aa: ASSAQGGVETQY
j_gene: TRBJ2-5
v_gene: TRBV2

CDR3aa: ASKRSGAEAF
j_gene: TRBJ1-1
v_gene: TRBV13

CDR3aa: ASSKHQMGNAEAF
j_gene: TRBJ1-1
v_gene: TRBV6-5

CDR3aa: ASTNQDAYEQY
j_gene: TRBJ2-7
v_gene: TRBV6-2/TRBV6-3

CDR3aa: ATSPGGNPGELF
j_gene: TRBJ2-2
v_gene: TRBV15

CDR3aa: AITGDSTDTQY
j_gene: TRBJ2-3
v_gene: TRBV10-3

CDR3aa: ASSFEGRNTEAF
j_gene: TRBJ1-1
v_gene: TRBV11-2

CDR3aa: ASSSASGPGKSYEQY
j_gene: TRBJ2-7
v_gene: TRBV7-9

CDR3aa: ASSLNAAFQETQY
j_gene: TRBJ2-5
v_gene: TRBV27

CDR3aa: ASSQPLKRENTEAF
j_gene: TRBJ1-1
v_gene: TRBV4-3

CDR3aa: ASSFFGQGGHEQY
j_gene: TRBJ2-7
v_gene: TRBV5-6

CDR3aa: ASSQTETVNTEAF
j_gene: TRBJ1-1
v_gene: TRBV4-1

CDR3aa: ASSSNPRDSYGYT
j_gene: TRBJ1-2
v_gene: TRBV6-1

CDR3aa: ASTPQGAIEAF
j_gene: TRBJ1-1
v_gene: TRBV6-1

CDR3aa: ASSLTSGSYNEQY
j_gene: TRBJ2-7
v_gene: TRBV7-9

CDR3aa: ASSQQIPGFGLNGYT
j_gene: TRBJ1-2
v_gene: TRBV14

CDR3aa: ASSLDGGQKLF
j_gene: TRBJ1-4
v_gene: TRBV7-6

CDR3aa: ASSLHLDPTYEQY
j_gene: TRBJ2-7
v_gene: TRBV5-1

CDR3aa: ASSMTSGGTDTQY
j_gene: TRBJ2-3
v_gene: TRBV7-9

CDR3aa: ASGGPGPRGTDTQY
j_gene: TRBJ2-3
v_gene: TRBV12-5

CDR3aa: ASSLFPRGQGYT
j_gene: TRBJ1-2
v_gene: TRBV7-9

CDR3aa: ASSYLQTSTRVNEQF
j_gene: TRBJ2-1
v_gene: TRBV6-2/TRBV6-3

CDR3aa: ASSPRFTYEQY
j_gene: TRBJ2-7
v_gene: TRBV7-2

CDR3aa: PFRNTDTQY
j_gene: TRBJ2-3
v_gene: TRBV27

CDR3aa: ASTLGVTGELF
j_gene: TRBJ2-2
v_gene: TRBV12-3/TRBV12-4

CDR3aa: ASSQDWQSNYGYT
j_gene: TRBJ1-2
v_gene: TRBV4-3

CDR3aa: ASSWDWRVDSNTGELF
j_gene: TRBJ2-2
v_gene: TRBV5-1

CDR3aa: ASSDQSSGAF
j_gene: TRBJ1-1
v_gene: TRBV10-2

CDR3aa: ASSLYQGALEAF
j_gene: TRBJ1-1
v_gene: TRBV27

CDR3aa: ATSRAGTYYEQY
j_gene: TRBJ2-7
v_gene: TRBV15

CDR3aa: ATSRRQGTDTQY
j_gene: TRBJ2-3
v_gene: TRBV15

CDR3aa: ASSLSSGTGKDEQY
j_gene: -
v_gene: TRBV3-1

CDR3aa: ATREGGSYNEQY
j_gene: -
v_gene: TRBV12-3/TRBV12-4

CDR3aa: ASTNSWDEQF
j_gene: TRBJ2-1
v_gene: TRBV19

CDR3aa: ASSRGPRTSGSYEQY
j_gene: TRBJ2-7
v_gene: TRBV27